These 18 T cell receptor beta chains were sequenced from one sample in a study of shared clonotypes between healthy human individuals. The repertoire was sequenced with immunoSEQ multiplex PCR; TCRdb's copy has only in-frame clones and lacks some. Of around 700,000 clones listed, roughly nine tenths are singletons. Naive CD8 cells, CD45RO-negative and positively selected for CCR7, excluded terminally differentiated effector memory CD45RA+ cells. The specimen sequenced was naive CD8+ T cells sorted from blood. All receptors come from a young man in good health.

The gene calls are TRBV4-3 and TRBJ2-7; TRBD2 matches 7 bases. The V gene's germline CDR1 is LGHNA and CDR2 YSLEER. V shed 2 bases and J 2 bases; nucleotides not matched to a gene: 6. CDR3 length equals 15 residues. The CDR3 nucleotides read TGCGCCAGCAGCCAAATCCTAGCGGATGCCTACGAGCAGTACTTC. It yields the protein CASSQILADAYEQYF.

The chain links TRBV4-3 to TRBJ2-7; D possibly corresponds to TRBD2 (6 bases). Germline V gene sequence: CDR1 LGHNA, CDR2 YSLEER. The CDR3 sequence is 15 residues long. V was shortened by 0 bases and J by 1 base, with 10 bases between the two germline ends. The CDR3 coding sequence is TGCGCCAGCAGCCAAGATTGGAGGGGATCCTACGAGCAGTACTTC. Its translation is CASSQDWRGSYEQYF.

The chain is built from TRBV4-1 and TRBJ1-4; D unclear. Trimming took off 2 bases at V and 5 bases at J, with 0 bases between the two ends. The CDR3 sequence is 11 residues long. CDR1 MGHRA and CDR2 YSYEKL come from the germline V gene. This chain's CDR3 is CASSQNEKLFF. CDR3 nucleotides: TGCGCCAGCAGCCAAAATGAAAAACTGTTTTTT.

The V gene is TRBV5-1, the J gene TRBJ2-1, with 10 bases fitting TRBD2. CDR3 length equals 17 residues. V lost 4 bases and J lost 3; bases outside the gene matches: 10. Germline lookup yields CDR1 SGHRS and CDR2 YFSETQ. For the CDR3, the DNA is TGCGCCAGCAGCCAAGGGGGGACTAGCGCAAGCTACAATGAGCAGTTCTTC. Its protein product is CASSQGGTSASYNEQFF.

The table lists this clone with a count of one. This sequence joins TRBV7-9 and TRBJ1-1; 8 positions agree with TRBD1. Germline V CDR1 and CDR2: SEHNR, FQNEAQ (reference sequence). The V segment lost 2 bases and the J segment 5 bases; nucleotides outside the gene matches: 7. This CDR3 comprises 15 residues. Here the CDR3 reads CASSLSQGAKTEAFF. CDR3 in DNA: TGTGCCAGCAGCTTAAGTCAGGGGGCGAAGACTGAAGCTTTCTTT.

This sequence joins TRBV10-1 and TRBJ1-1; no firm D call. The V end was cut by 4 bases, the J end by 4 bases, with 13 bases between. This CDR3 region has 14 residues. Germline loops: CDR1 WNHNN, CDR2 SYGVQD (reference sequence). The CDR3 nucleotides are TGCGCCAGCAGTGCCCGTGCGGGATTCACTGAAGCTTTCTTT. This encodes CASSARAGFTEAFF.

The genes are TRBV7-9 and TRBJ2-3, with unresolved D. The CDR3 sequence is 16 residues long. The germline gives CDR1 SEHNR, CDR2 FQNEAQ (reference sequence). Trimming removed 8 bases at V and 0 bases at J, with 18 bases between. CDR3 loop: CASGSTDDPSTDTQYF. CDR3 sequence (DNA): TGTGCCAGCGGTTCGACTGACGACCCTAGCACAGATACGCAGTATTTT.

The chain joins TRBV19 to TRBJ1-5; D is possibly TRBD1 (6 bases). V was cut by 7 bases and J by 6 bases, with 13 bases left in between. The CDR3 spans 13 residues. Germline values: CDR1 LNHDA, CDR2 SQIVND (reference sequence). The CDR3 region is CASTTGWTQPQHF. The CDR3 nucleotides are TGTGCCAGTACTACAGGGTGGACTCAGCCCCAGCATTTT.

The chain uses TRBV6-5 and TRBJ2-1; maybe TRBD2 (5 bases). CDR1 MNHEY and CDR2 SVGAGI come from the germline V gene. Deletions cut 0 bases from V and 9 bases from J, with 15 bases between. This CDR3 has 15 amino acids. The CDR3 DNA is TGTGCCAGCAGTTACTCAAATCATCGGGGAGTTGAGCAGTTCTTC. Protein: CASSYSNHRGVEQFF.

This sequence joins TRBV5-1 and TRBJ1-5; D is unclear. The CDR3 contains 13 residues. V was cut by 4 bases and J by 6 bases, with 11 bases left in between. Germline V gene sequence: CDR1 SGHRS, CDR2 YFSETQ. CDR3 DNA sequence: TGCGCCAGCAGCAACATACCAAGTCAGCCCCAGCATTTT. Translating gives CASSNIPSQPQHF.

The rearrangement joins TRBV4-1 to TRBJ2-3; D not certain. Trimming removed 0 bases at V and 2 bases at J, with 6 bases between. Looked up from germline, CDR1 is MGHRA and CDR2 is YSYEKL. The CDR3 is 14 residues long. CDR3 sequence: CASSQEPPTDTQYF. The CDR3 DNA reads as TGCGCCAGCAGCCAAGAGCCCCCCACAGATACGCAGTATTTT.

The rearrangement joins TRBV28 to TRBJ2-5, with 12 bases aligning to TRBD1. The CDR3 has 18 amino acids. Germline assignment: CDR1 MDHEN and CDR2 SYDVKM. Unmatched junction bases numbered 8, after V lost 1 base and J lost 2 bases. The CDR3 here is CASSLYGTGGARQETQYF. CDR3 sequence (DNA): TGTGCCAGCAGTTTATACGGGACAGGGGGCGCGAGGCAAGAGACCCAGTACTTC.

This clone was counted between two and nine times. Written as DNA, the CDR3 is TGCGCCAGCAGACGGAATGAGGCCACCGGGGAGCTGTTTTTT. Its protein product is CASRRNEATGELFF. The chain joins TRBV4-3 to TRBJ2-2; no firm D call. The V gene's germline CDR1 is LGHNA and CDR2 YSLEER. Trimming cost V 6 bases and J 4 bases, with 12 bases left between them. CDR3 size: 14 residues.

The J gene is TRBJ2-5, the V gene TRBV29-1, with a weak D call TRBD2 (6 bases). The V end lost 3 bases, the J end lost 1 base, and 15 bases lay between the germline ends. The CDR3 totals 15 residues. Germline V CDR1 and CDR2: SQVTM, ANQGSEA. The CDR3 nucleotides read TGCAGCGTTGAGGCGGCTCGGGAGTTCCAAGAGACCCAGTACTTC. It codes for CSVEAAREFQETQYF. Full variable domain (remainder filled in from reference TRBV29-1 and TRBJ2-5): SAVISQKPSRDICQRGTSLTIQCQVDSQVTMMFWYRQQPGQSLTLIATANQGSEATYESGFVIDKFPISRPNLTFSTLTVSNMSPEDSSIYLCSVEAAREFQETQYFGPGTRLLVL.

The rearrangement links TRBV7-9 to TRBJ1-3; 12 positions match TRBD1. Germline loops: CDR1 SEHNR, CDR2 FQNEAQ (reference sequence). This CDR3 comprises 17 residues. J was trimmed by 4 bases and V by 4 bases; bases with no gene match: 8. This CDR3 reads CASSSTGTGGAGNTIYF. CDR3 in DNA: TGTGCCAGCAGCTCCACCGGGACAGGGGGCGCGGGAAACACCATATATTTT.

The chain is built from TRBV11-2 and TRBJ2-1; D not certain. The V and J ends lost 5 bases and 7 bases respectively, with 15 bases between them. Per germline, CDR1 SGHAT and CDR2 FQNNGV. The CDR3 loop spans 14 amino acids. CDR3 loop: CASSPISGRNEQFF. Here the CDR3 DNA reads TGTGCCAGCAGCCCCATTTCTGGTCGGAATGAGCAGTTCTTC.

The chain uses TRBV7-8 and TRBJ1-6; D gene unclear. With 0 bases removed from V and 5 bases from J, the gap between germline ends came to 8 bases. Germline CDR1 reads SGHVS; CDR2 reads FQNEAQ. The CDR3 spans 15 residues. CDR3 DNA: TGTGCCAGCAGCTTAGCGCCCCAGAATAATTCACCCCTCCACTTT. Its protein product is CASSLAPQNNSPLHF. Based on the CDR3 plus reference TRBV7-8 and TRBJ1-6, the full variable domain is GAGVSQSPRYKVAKRGQDVALRCDPISGHVSLFWYQQALGQGPEFLTYFQNEAQLDKSGLPSDRFFAERPEGSVSTLKIQRTQQEDSAVYLCASSLAPQNNSPLHFGNGTRLTVT.

V is TRBV6-6 and J is TRBJ2-7; TRBD2 matches 7 bases. This CDR3 has 16 residues. Germline trimming cut 6 bases from V and 1 base from J; bases unmatched to any gene: 12. Germline CDR1 and CDR2: MNHNY and SVGAGI (reference sequence). The CDR3 sequence is CASRPGLVDSSYEQYF. The CDR3 DNA reads as TGTGCCAGCAGGCCCGGACTAGTTGATTCGTCCTACGAGCAGTACTTC.